This is a list of T cell receptor beta chains from one sample in a study of shared clonotypes between healthy human individuals. Repertoires were generated with immunoSEQ multiplex PCR, while TCRdb's copy carries only in-frame clones and drops some. The repertoire holds 2.5 million or so clones, more than 80% seen once, with 0.14% in the top ten. What was sequenced was naive CD4+ T cells sorted from blood. The receptors derive from a man younger than 30 in good health. The CDR3 runs from the conserved cysteine through the conserved F or W. D genes are given only for firm matches. For some rows the clone size is stated as once, few or many, or as a class when expanded; others skip it.

>NA|TRBJ2-7|TRBV29-1|once
TGCAGCGTTACCCCGGGGAACCACCAACCTAGCTCCTACGAGCAGTACTTC
CSVTPGNHQPSSYEQYF
>TRBD1|TRBJ1-3|TRBV7-2|NA
TGTGCCAGCAGTGTGGGACAGGCGCTCTCTGGAAACACCATATATTTT
CASSVGQALSGNTIYF
>TRBD1|TRBJ1-4|TRBV28|NA
TGTGCCACTTGGGACAGGACAAATGAAAAACTGTTTTTT
CATWDRTNEKLFF
>TRBD1|TRBJ1-2|TRBV7-9|NA
TGTGCCAGCAGCGCAGGGGGTCTATCCTATGGCTACACCTTC
CASSAGGLSYGYTF
>NA|TRBJ1-6|TRBV4-1|once
TGCGCCAGCAGCCAAGGAGGGGTAACAGGGAGTTCACCCCTCCACTTT
CASSQGGVTGSSPLHF
>NA|TRBJ1-6|TRBV19|NA
TGTGCCAGTAGTATAGATCGTTGGGCAGCTACTAATTCACCCCTCCACTTT
CASSIDRWAATNSPLHF
>NA|TRBJ1-1|TRBV19|NA
TGTGCCAGTAGTATAAGGCCCATGAACACTGAAGCTTTCTTT
CASSIRPMNTEAFF
>TRBD2|TRBJ2-7|TRBV7-2|NA
TGTGCCAGCAGCACGCCGGGGGGGGTTCGGGCCTACGAGCAGTACTTC
CASSTPGGVRAYEQYF
>NA|TRBJ1-5|TRBV6-1|NA
TGTGCCAGCAGTGCTGTCGGCTATAGCAATCAGCCCCAGCATTTT
CASSAVGYSNQPQHF
>NA|TRBJ1-2|TRBV6-5|NA
TGTGCCAGCAGTTACGGGCAGGTCGGCTATGGCTACACCTTC
CASSYGQVGYGYTF
>NA|TRBJ2-6|TRBV29-1|NA
TGCAGCGTTGCCAGGGCCAACGTCCTGACTTTC
CSVARANVLTF
>NA|TRBJ2-3|TRBV4-3|NA
TGCGCCAGCAGCCAAGATCCCTACTCCCGCAGGGATACGCAGTATTTT
CASSQDPYSRRDTQYF
>NA|TRBJ1-2|TRBV11-2|NA
TGTGCCAGCAGCCCTGTCCCTTTCGGCCCTTATGGCTACACCTTC
CASSPVPFGPYGYTF
>NA|TRBJ2-5|TRBV4-1|NA
TGCGCCAGCAGCCAAGATTTGGGAAGCGGCCAAGAGACCCAGTACTTC
CASSQDLGSGQETQYF
>NA|TRBJ2-7|TRBV15|NA
TGTGCCACCAGCAGAGCAGGTTGGGGGGGCAAGTTATACGAGCAGTACTTC
CATSRAGWGGKLYEQYF
>NA|TRBJ2-5|TRBV7-2|NA
TGTGCCAGCAGCTCGCCTGAGACTAGAGGGGCGCCGTACTTC
CASSSPETRGAPYF
>NA|TRBJ1-2|TRBV25-1|once
TGTGCCAGCAGTGAGATTCCCAGCTATGGCTACACCTTC
CASSEIPSYGYTF
>NA|TRBJ2-3|TRBV6-5|NA
TGTGCCAGCAGTTACTCACCCTTCACAGATACGCAGTATTTT
CASSYSPFTDTQYF
>NA|TRBJ1-5|TRBV19|few
TGTGCCAGTACACTCTTCGGCAATCAGCCCCAGCATTTT
CASTLFGNQPQHF